Shown below are 27 T cell receptor beta chains from a single sample sequenced in a study of T cells after yellow fever vaccination. TCRdb analysed the 5' RACE reads with MiXCR anew, one entry per CDR3 protein. This table has nearly 550,000 distinct CDR3 sequences, about a fifth appearing once. The sequencing used PBMCs, collected 15 days after the yellow fever booster vaccination. Every receptor here comes from a man aged 30-40 years who received the YFV17D yellow fever vaccine.

The chain is built from TRBV20-1 and TRBJ2-1, with TRBD2 as a possible D gene (7 bases). The CDR3 has 14 amino acids. Germline V CDR1 and CDR2: DFQATT, SNEGSKA (reference sequence). The germline V and J ends were trimmed by 4 bases and 7 bases, with 17 bases remaining between them. The CDR3 nucleotides are TGCAGTGCTAATCGGGGGGCCGGCGGTAATGAGCAGTTCTTC. Its translation: CSANRGAGGNEQFF.

The rearrangement links TRBV6-5 to TRBJ1-1, with 8 bases aligning to TRBD1. CDR1 and CDR2 (germline): MNHEY, SVGAGI. Germline trimming cut 2 bases from V and 7 bases from J; bases unmatched to any gene: 3. The CDR3 consists of 13 residues. In DNA form, the CDR3 reads TGTGCCAGCAGTTACAGAGACAGGGGTGAAGCTTTCTTT. As protein: CASSYRDRGEAFF.

V and J are TRBV29-1 and TRBJ2-1; D gene ambiguous. Germline CDR1 is SQVTM and CDR2 is ANQGSEA. Trimming took off 5 bases at V and 8 bases at J, with 7 bases between the two ends. The CDR3 length is 10 residues. CDR3: CSVRLDEQFF. DNA of the CDR3: TGCAGCGTTCGGTTGGATGAGCAGTTCTTC.

A few counts support this clonotype. The rearrangement links TRBV20-1 to TRBJ1-1; 11 nucleotides match TRBD1. Germline V gene data show CDR1 as DFQATT and CDR2 as SNEGSKA (reference sequence). J lost 0 bases, V lost 2 bases, and 5 bases had no gene match. The CDR3 runs to 16 residues. The CDR3 loop reads CSARRGQGGMNTEAFF. The CDR3 DNA sequence: TGCAGTGCTAGAAGGGGACAGGGGGGAATGAACACTGAAGCTTTCTTT.

This clonotype appeared many times. The chain links TRBV5-1 to TRBJ2-7; tentative D call: TRBD1 (6 bases). Looked up from germline, CDR1 is SGHRS and CDR2 is YFSETQ. There are 14 residues in the CDR3. V lost 6 bases to trimming and J lost 3 bases, with 16 bases between them. CDR3 residues: CASKKEQGGYEQYF. The DNA for the CDR3 is TGCGCCAGCAAAAAGGAACAGGGCGGCTACGAGCAGTACTTC.

Only a few counts were recorded for this clonotype. This sequence joins TRBV4-3 and TRBJ2-2; D is possibly TRBD2 (7 bases). Trimming pared 3 bases from V and 4 bases from J, leaving 12 bases between. CDR3 size: 15 residues. Germline V gene data show CDR1 as LGHNA and CDR2 as YSLEER. Here the CDR3 reads CASSHRGAGTGELFF. CDR3 nucleotides: TGCGCCAGCAGCCATCGGGGGGCCGGCACCGGGGAGCTGTTTTTT.

The V gene is TRBV12-3 or TRBV12-4, the J gene TRBJ1-1; weak D call: TRBD1 (5 bases). The CDR3 spans 13 residues. V was shortened by 3 bases and J by 8 bases, with 13 bases between the two germline ends. CDR3 coding DNA: TGTGCCAGCAGTTTGTGGCTGGGGCTAGAAGCTTTCTTT. Its protein is CASSLWLGLEAFF.

V and J are TRBV3-1 and TRBJ2-2, with 9 positions matching TRBD2. From germline, CDR1 is LGHDT and CDR2 YNNKEL (reference sequence). V shed 2 bases, J shed 4 bases, and the junction held 5 bases outside the gene matches. The CDR3 has 16 residues. CDR3 sequence (DNA): TGTGCCAGCAGCCAAAGGGTAGCGGGGGTCACCGGGGAGCTGTTTTTT. Protein product: CASSQRVAGVTGELFF.

This clonotype showed up just a few times. V and J are TRBV7-9 and TRBJ2-7; 8 nucleotides agree with TRBD2. The CDR3 covers 13 residues. The V gene end was trimmed by 5 bases and the J gene end by 5 bases; junction bases not matched to a gene: 5. Germline CDR1 reads SEHNR; CDR2 reads FQNEAQ (reference sequence). The CDR3 nucleotides read TGTGCCAGCAGCCCGGGGGGGGCCGACGAGCAGTACTTC. Translated, it gives CASSPGGADEQYF.

This clonotype was seen more than once but under ten times. The rearrangement joins TRBV20-1 to TRBJ1-6; TRBD1 is a possible D gene (6 bases). V was trimmed by 1 base and J by 10 bases, leaving 14 bases between them. Germline CDR1 DFQATT, CDR2 SNEGSKA (reference sequence). The CDR3 spans 14 residues. This CDR3 is CSARGDTGRSPLHF. In nucleotides, the CDR3 is TGCAGTGCTAGAGGGGACACAGGGAGATCACCCCTCCACTTT.

This chain connects TRBV10-3 to TRBJ2-1, with a possible D match to TRBD1 (5 bases). This CDR3 spans 16 amino acids. The V gene lost 0 bases and the J gene lost 9 bases, with 18 bases spanning the gap. Germline loops: CDR1 ENHRY, CDR2 SYGVKD. The CDR3 protein is CAISESSSSGALEQFF. In nucleotides, the CDR3 is TGTGCCATCAGTGAGTCGAGTTCTAGTGGGGCCCTTGAGCAGTTCTTC.

This clonotype was seen a handful of times. The chain joins TRBV27 to TRBJ1-1; a possible D gene is TRBD1 (5 bases). The V end lost 3 bases, the J end lost 2 bases, and 10 bases lay between the germline ends. The CDR3 sequence is 14 residues long. Germline V gene sequence: CDR1 MNHEY, CDR2 SMNVEV (reference sequence). CDR3 coding DNA: TGTGCCAGCAGTTTCCAAGACAGCAACACTGAAGCTTTCTTT. Translation: CASSFQDSNTEAFF.

This clonotype was picked up a small number of times. The chain has TRBV3-1 and TRBJ2-1, with 12 bases aligning to TRBD2. This CDR3 contains 18 residues. CDR1 and CDR2 from the germline V gene are LGHDT and YNNKEL (reference sequence). Trimming removed 0 bases from V and 7 bases from J; junction bases left unmatched: 10. CDR3 residues: CASSQDRGLLAGGNEQFF. The CDR3 DNA follows: TGTGCCAGCAGCCAAGACAGGGGGCTACTAGCGGGAGGTAATGAGCAGTTCTTC.

This clonotype turned up a few times. V is TRBV28 and J is TRBJ1-4; possibly TRBD1 for D (5 bases). Germline V CDR1 and CDR2: MDHEN, SYDVKM. V was trimmed by 5 bases and J by 8 bases, leaving 21 bases between them. The CDR3 covers 16 residues. In nucleotides, the CDR3 is TGTGCCAGCAGTCCAGTACTTGGGGGTGGCGACGAAAAACTGTTTTTT. Its translation: CASSPVLGGGDEKLFF.

The rearrangement joins TRBV9 to TRBJ2-1; D not certain. The germline gives CDR1 SGDLS, CDR2 YYNGEE. The V gene lost 2 bases and the J gene lost 8 bases, with 23 bases spanning the gap. The CDR3 covers 17 residues. The chain's CDR3 is CASSVTHGDWVEHEQFF. The CDR3 nucleotides are TGTGCCAGCAGCGTGACCCATGGGGATTGGGTTGAACATGAGCAGTTCTTC.

This clonotype appeared a few times. This chain joins TRBV7-3 and TRBJ2-1, with 11 positions matching TRBD2. In germline, CDR1 is SGHTA, CDR2 FQGTGA. The V and J ends lost 2 bases and 5 bases, in that order; junction bases with no gene match: 8. The CDR3 extends over 17 amino acids. Here the CDR3 reads CASSLSPSGRRDNEQFF. CDR3 nucleotide sequence: TGTGCCAGCAGCTTATCTCCTAGCGGGAGGCGCGACAATGAGCAGTTCTTC.

The chain joins TRBV20-1 to TRBJ2-3; 10 bases align to TRBD2. J lost 4 bases, V lost 6 bases, and 7 bases had no gene match. Per the germline V gene, CDR1 is DFQATT and CDR2 is SNEGSKA (reference sequence). The CDR3 is 14 amino acids. The CDR3 sequence is CSAPVAGGPDTQYF. The DNA for the CDR3 is TGCAGTGCCCCCGTAGCGGGAGGTCCAGATACGCAGTATTTT.

This clonotype is a singleton in its sample. This rearrangement joins TRBV29-1 to TRBJ2-3; a possible D gene is TRBD2 (6 bases). V dropped 7 bases and J dropped 4 bases, with 15 bases sitting between them. The CDR3 has 13 amino acids. Germline CDR1 reads SQVTM; CDR2 reads ANQGSEA. The CDR3 DNA sequence: TGCAGCGCTGGGGACTCCCCATCAGATACGCAGTATTTT. It encodes CSAGDSPSDTQYF.

V and J are TRBV12-3 or TRBV12-4 and TRBJ2-7; D is perhaps TRBD2 (5 bases). CDR3 length: 14 amino acids. Trimming took 4 bases from V and 2 from J, leaving 12 bases between them. The CDR3 bases are TGTGCCAGCAGTTCCTCACCGACTACCTACGAGCAGTACTTC. This translates into CASSSSPTTYEQYF.

The rearrangement uses TRBV12-3 or TRBV12-4 and TRBJ2-7; D unclear. The CDR3 extends over 14 amino acids. The ends were cut back, 3 bases at V and 1 base at J, with 10 bases in the middle. Here the CDR3 DNA reads TGTGCCAGCAGTTTTCCCCTGGAATCCTACGAGCAGTACTTC. Its translation is CASSFPLESYEQYF.

The V call is TRBV5-1, the J call TRBJ2-1, with 12 positions matching TRBD2. The CDR3 runs 15 residues. From germline, CDR1 is SGHRS and CDR2 YFSETQ. V was pared by 6 bases and J by 2 bases, with 3 bases of the junction left unmatched. The DNA of the CDR3 is TGCGCCAGCAATCGACTAGCGGGAGCCTACAATGAGCAGTTCTTC. This translates into CASNRLAGAYNEQFF.

V is TRBV19 and J is TRBJ2-1; 12 bases are shared with TRBD1. The CDR3 is made up of 14 amino acids. Germline CDR1 LNHDA, CDR2 SQIVND (reference sequence). With V trimmed by 3 bases and J by 9 bases, 3 bases remained unmatched. The CDR3 bases are TGTGCCAGTAGTATGGGACAGGGGGCCATTGAGCAGTTCTTC. It codes for CASSMGQGAIEQFF.

The rearrangement joins TRBV12-3 or TRBV12-4 to TRBJ2-1, with TRBD1 matching 8 bases. There are 16 residues in the CDR3. The junction had 15 bases not matched to a gene; V was cut back by 6 bases and J by 8 bases. Here the CDR3 reads CASRAGVWQGAHEQFF. The CDR3 region has the DNA TGTGCCAGCAGGGCTGGCGTTTGGCAGGGGGCTCATGAGCAGTTCTTC.

This clonotype has a handful of counts. This rearrangement joins TRBV29-1 to TRBJ2-1; the D call may be TRBD1 or TRBD2 (5 bases each). The CDR3 has 15 residues. The germline V gene has CDR1 SQVTM and CDR2 ANQGSEA. The V end was cut by 6 bases, the J end by 5 bases, with 20 bases between. CDR3 loop: CSVGRDPRTDNEQFF. Here the CDR3 DNA reads TGCAGCGTGGGCAGGGACCCCCGGACCGACAATGAGCAGTTCTTC.

This clonotype was seen more than once but under ten times. The rearrangement uses TRBV29-1 and TRBJ2-2; 11 positions agree with TRBD2. The V segment lost 4 bases and the J segment 5 bases; nucleotides outside the gene matches: 9. The CDR3 runs 16 residues. Germline lookup yields CDR1 SQVTM and CDR2 ANQGSEA. The chain's CDR3 is CSVGSRLAGWTGELFF. In nucleotides, the CDR3 is TGCAGCGTTGGCTCCCGACTAGCGGGGTGGACCGGGGAGCTGTTTTTT.

This clonotype was observed a few times. The chain carries TRBV12-3 or TRBV12-4 and TRBJ2-6; unclear D gene. V lost 11 bases and J 0 bases, leaving 8 bases between the germline ends. This CDR3 spans 13 amino acids. CDR3 amino acids: CALGPSGANVLTF. The CDR3 coding sequence is TGTGCCCTCGGGCCCTCTGGGGCCAACGTCCTGACTTTC.

The rearrangement joins TRBV28 to TRBJ2-3; TRBD2 is a possible D gene (6 bases). This CDR3 has 15 amino acids. V dropped 5 bases and J dropped 1 base, with 13 bases sitting between them. The germline CDR1 and CDR2 sequences are MDHEN and SYDVKM. CDR3 in DNA: TGTGCCAGCAGTAGCGCTAGCGTTGGCACAGATACGCAGTATTTT. Residues: CASSSASVGTDTQYF.